This T cell receptor (beta chain) stems from a study of T cell changes during pregnancy in multiple sclerosis. The CDR3 covers 17 residues. Germline assignment: CDR1 SGDLS and CDR2 YYNGEE. The junction had 10 bases not matched to a gene; V was cut back by 0 bases and J by 8 bases. This clone was detected once. Sequenced by immunoSEQ multiplex PCR; TCRdb stores in-frame clones only, minus some. The profile covers tens of thousands of clones, with roughly 90% appearing a single time and approximately 0.64% taken by the ten largest. This TCR derives from a female donor with multiple sclerosis, enrolled in a pregnancy study. This sequence joins TRBV9 and TRBJ2-1; 11 bases agree with TRBD2. This specimen consisted of CD4+ T cells from peripheral blood mononuclear cells, obtained after pregnancy. CDR3 coding DNA: TGTGCCAGCAGCGTAGAATTCGGGTCTAGCGGGGGGCATGAGCAGTTCTTC. This translates into CASSVEFGSSGGHEQFF. The full variable domain, rest sourced from reference TRBV9 and TRBJ2-1, is DSGVTQTPKHLITATGQRVTLRCSPRSGDLSVYWYQQSLDQGLQFLIQYYNGEERAKGNILERFSAQQFPDLHSELNLSSLELGDSALYFCASSVEFGSSGGHEQFFGPGTRLTVL.